One sample yielded the 29 T cell receptor beta chains listed below, sequenced in a study of glioma-infiltrating T cells after dendritic cell vaccination. Clones were read by immunoSEQ multiplex PCR, and TCRdb kept only the in-frame ones, dropping some. Of around 90,000 clones listed, roughly four fifths are singletons. Time point here: after dendritic cell vaccination, including at tumor progression/relapse. This specimen was blood, taken after dendritic cell vaccination. The receptor set was obtained from a human donor with glioblastoma.

The chain links TRBV4-1 to TRBJ2-7; 9 nucleotides match TRBD1. Germline CDR1 MGHRA, CDR2 YSYEKL. V gave up 1 base and J gave up 2 bases; unmatched junction bases: 9. The CDR3 is 17 residues long. CDR3 in DNA: TGCGCCAGCAGCCAAGGGAATGACAGGGGGTACCCCTACGAGCAGTACTTC. Its protein is CASSQGNDRGYPYEQYF.

This chain joins TRBV6-1 and TRBJ2-3; a possible D gene is TRBD2 (5 bases). The CDR3 length is 14 residues. Germline assignment: CDR1 MNHNS and CDR2 SASEGT. Trimming removed 3 bases at V and 6 bases at J, with 13 bases between. The CDR3 protein is CASSDLLATDTQYF. The CDR3 DNA reads TGTGCCAGCAGTGACCTCCTAGCAACGGATACGCAGTATTTT.

The rearrangement links TRBV30 to TRBJ1-4; a weak D match, TRBD1 (5 bases). The CDR3 has 16 residues. Trimming shortened V by 3 bases and J by 8 bases, and 22 bases separated the two germline ends. The germline V gene encodes CDR1 GTSNPN and CDR2 SVGIG (reference sequence). DNA for the CDR3: TGTGCCTGGAGCTGGGGGGGTTCAAAGCTTGGGGAAAAACTGTTTTTT. Residues: CAWSWGGSKLGEKLFF.

The gene calls are TRBV7-2 and TRBJ1-2; 7 bases agree with TRBD1. Germline lookup yields CDR1 SGHTA and CDR2 FQGNSA. This CDR3 has 13 residues. V gave up 5 bases and J gave up 8 bases; unmatched junction bases: 8. The CDR3 nucleotides are TGTGCCAGCAGCACCACAGGGGTCGACGGCTACACCTTC. Translation gives CASSTTGVDGYTF.

This chain connects TRBV10-1 to TRBJ2-3; D is ambiguous. The CDR3 is 15 amino acids. V was clipped by 4 bases and J by 0 bases, with 11 bases between them. Germline CDR1 and CDR2: WNHNN and SYGVQD (reference sequence). CDR3 in amino acids: CASSVGETSTDTQYF. In nucleotides, the CDR3 is TGCGCCAGCAGTGTAGGAGAAACTAGCACAGATACGCAGTATTTT.

The chain links TRBV7-6 to TRBJ1-1, with D possibly being TRBD1 (5 bases). The CDR3 runs 14 residues. Per germline, CDR1 SGHVS and CDR2 FNYEAQ. Trimming shortened V by 5 bases and J by 0 bases, and 10 bases separated the two germline ends. The CDR3 sequence is CASSPGVVNTEAFF. CDR3 DNA: TGTGCCAGCAGCCCGGGGGTAGTGAACACTGAAGCTTTCTTT.

J is TRBJ2-2 and V is TRBV5-1; TRBD1 matches at 9 bases. This CDR3 is 16 amino acids long. Germline CDR1 reads SGHRS; CDR2 reads YFSETQ. V lost 1 base and J lost 7; bases outside the gene matches: 8. CDR3 nucleotides: TGCGCCAGCAGCTTGAACTCACAGGGGGCTGGCGGGGAGCTGTTTTTT. Translating gives CASSLNSQGAGGELFF.

This clone has only a few counts. The chain has TRBV6-5 and TRBJ1-5; no reliable D call. The CDR3 length is 14 residues. Trimming left V 7 bases short and J 6 bases short, with 16 bases between. Germline V gene data show CDR1 as MNHEY and CDR2 as SVGAGI. CDR3: CASIGLELGQPQHF. The CDR3 DNA is TGTGCCAGCATCGGTTTGGAGCTGGGTCAGCCCCAGCATTTT.

This clone was detected a few times. The chain has TRBV6-6 and TRBJ1-3; 7 positions match TRBD1. The V gene end was trimmed by 6 bases and the J gene end by 0 bases; junction bases not matched to a gene: 8. The CDR3 consists of 16 residues. The germline CDR1 and CDR2 sequences are MNHNY and SVGAGI (reference sequence). CDR3 region: CASSPRGSHSGNTIYF. In nucleotides, the CDR3 is TGTGCCAGCAGCCCCAGGGGGAGCCACTCTGGAAACACCATATATTTT.

This clone has just a few counts. V gene TRBV2 combines with J gene TRBJ2-7; the D is unclear. The CDR3 extends over 15 amino acids. V lost 0 bases to trimming and J lost 2 bases, with 11 bases between them. Germline V gene lookup returns CDR1 SNHLY and CDR2 FYNNEI. CDR3: CASSEANSFTYEQYF. For the CDR3, the DNA is TGTGCCAGCAGTGAAGCGAACAGTTTTACCTACGAGCAGTACTTC.

The V gene is TRBV11-2, the J gene TRBJ2-2, with 7 bases matching TRBD2. In germline, CDR1 is SGHAT, CDR2 FQNNGV. CDR3 length: 14 residues. Trimming removed 2 bases from V and 5 bases from J; junction bases left unmatched: 2. The CDR3 bases are TGTGCCAGCAGCTTATCGGGGGGAACCGGGGAGCTGTTTTTT. Translated: CASSLSGGTGELFF. Based on the CDR3 plus reference TRBV11-2 and TRBJ2-2, the full variable domain is EAGVAQSPRYKIIEKRQSVAFWCNPISGHATLYWYQQILGQGPKLLIQFQNNGVVDDSQLPKDRFSAERLKGVDSTLKIQPAKLEDSAVYLCASSLSGGTGELFFGEGSRLTVL.

The chain recombines TRBV19 with TRBJ2-7, with 10 bases aligning to TRBD1. The CDR3 consists of 17 residues. Germline CDR1 is LNHDA and CDR2 is SQIVND (reference sequence). V shed 5 bases and J 3 bases; nucleotides not matched to a gene: 13. DNA of the CDR3: TGTGCCAGTAGTTCGCAATGGAGTGACAGGGGGCTCTACGAGCAGTACTTC. It is translated as CASSSQWSDRGLYEQYF.

CDR3 bases: TGTGCCATCAGTGAGGGGGGGGCAAGGACCGGGGAGCTGTTTTTT. Amino acid sequence: CAISEGGARTGELFF. The chain couples TRBV10-3 to TRBJ2-2; tentative D call: TRBD2 (7 bases). This CDR3 comprises 15 residues. CDR1 is ENHRY and CDR2 is SYGVKD in the germline V gene. Trimming shortened V by 2 bases and J by 5 bases, and 12 bases separated the two germline ends.

V gene TRBV6-5 combines with J gene TRBJ1-1; D not resolved. CDR3 length: 14 amino acids. Trimming took off 2 bases at V and 1 base at J, with 8 bases between the two ends. The V gene's germline CDR1 is MNHEY and CDR2 SVGAGI. The CDR3 sequence is CASSYGLANTEAFF. Written as DNA, the CDR3 is TGTGCCAGCAGTTACGGTTTAGCGAACACTGAAGCTTTCTTT.

The table lists this clone with a few counts. The gene calls are TRBV6-1 and TRBJ1-4; no definite D call. The V end was cut by 1 base, the J end by 14 bases, with 14 bases between. CDR1 and CDR2 from the germline V gene are MNHNS and SASEGT. The CDR3 totals 13 residues. The CDR3 DNA reads TGTGCCAGCAGTGAAGTAGGACTTACCCACCTGTTTTTT. This sequence encodes CASSEVGLTHLFF.

The chain links TRBV7-6 to TRBJ1-1; D is unclear. Germline assignment: CDR1 SGHVS and CDR2 FNYEAQ. V was clipped by 4 bases and J by 5 bases, with 11 bases between them. CDR3 length equals 13 residues. CDR3 DNA sequence: TGTGCCAGCAGCTCCAACCCAGATACTGAAGCTTTCTTT. Encoded protein: CASSSNPDTEAFF.

The V and J genes are TRBV6-1 and TRBJ1-3; the D gene is possibly TRBD1 (5 bases). The germline V and J ends were trimmed by 6 bases and 1 base, with 7 bases remaining between them. This CDR3 has 13 amino acids. CDR1 MNHNS and CDR2 SASEGT come from the germline V gene. The CDR3 sequence: CASRQASGNTIYF. The CDR3 region has the DNA TGTGCCAGCAGACAGGCATCTGGAAACACCATATATTTT.

The CDR3 DNA follows: TGTGCCAGCAGCCCTATCGGGGGGGAAGGGGAAAAACTGTTTTTT. Translated, it gives CASSPIGGEGEKLFF. The rearrangement uses TRBV6-5 and TRBJ1-4; possibly TRBD1 for D (5 bases). The V gene lost 6 bases and the J gene lost 8 bases, with 19 bases spanning the gap. CDR1 and CDR2 (germline): MNHEY, SVGAGI. CDR3 length equals 15 residues.

The rearrangement uses TRBV7-3 and TRBJ2-3, with 12 bases identical to TRBD2. Germline assignment: CDR1 SGHTA and CDR2 FQGTGA. After removal of 4 bases from V and 2 bases from J, the junction contained 4 bases not matched to a gene. CDR3 size: 16 residues. The CDR3 loop reads CASSSLAGGITDTQYF. The CDR3 DNA follows: TGTGCCAGCAGCTCCCTAGCGGGAGGGATCACAGATACGCAGTATTTT.

The chain carries TRBV7-9 and TRBJ1-2; weak D call: TRBD1 (5 bases). Germline CDR1 and CDR2: SEHNR and FQNEAQ (reference sequence). The V end lost 6 bases, the J end lost 2 bases, and 19 bases lay between the germline ends. The CDR3 contains 16 residues. CDR3 in amino acids: CASSPLGFDSNYGYTF. The CDR3 region has the DNA TGTGCCAGCAGTCCGCTTGGGTTTGACAGCAACTATGGCTACACCTTC.

In its sample, this clone was seen a few times. V and J are TRBV5-6 and TRBJ2-3; weak D call: TRBD2 (6 bases). This CDR3 comprises 15 residues. Trimming removed 3 bases from V and 5 bases from J, with 16 bases in between. Germline V CDR1 and CDR2: SGHDT, YYEEEE. CDR3 in amino acids: CASSSKGLAVDTQYF. The CDR3 nucleotides are TGTGCCAGCAGCTCGAAGGGACTGGCGGTAGATACGCAGTATTTT.

CDR3 DNA: TGTGCCAGCAGCTTAGCGGAAGACAGGGTATACCCCCTCCACTTT. Amino acid sequence: CASSLAEDRVYPLHF. The chain uses TRBV7-8 and TRBJ1-6, with TRBD1 identical over 7 bases. CDR1 is SGHVS, CDR2 FQNEAQ, per germline. This CDR3 comprises 15 residues. V lost 0 bases and J lost 13; bases outside the gene matches: 9.

This clone has a handful of counts. This chain uses TRBV6-1 with TRBJ2-7; perhaps TRBD2 as D (5 bases). Deletions cut 4 bases from V and 4 bases from J, with 20 bases between. CDR3 length: 16 amino acids. Germline CDR1 MNHNS, CDR2 SASEGT. CDR3 sequence (DNA): TGTGCCAGCAGTGGACCCTCCGTGGGAGTGGGTTACGAGCAGTACTTC. Protein sequence: CASSGPSVGVGYEQYF.

J is TRBJ2-5 and V is TRBV5-4, with 14 bases aligning to TRBD2. Germline V lookup: CDR1 SGHNT, CDR2 YYREEE (reference sequence). The CDR3 is made up of 16 amino acids. V gave up 4 bases and J gave up 5 bases; unmatched junction bases: 7. CDR3 residues: CASSRGTSGSGETQYF. CDR3 nucleotide sequence: TGTGCCAGCAGCAGAGGGACTAGCGGGAGTGGGGAGACCCAGTACTTC. The full variable domain, with the rest looked up from reference TRBV5-4 and TRBJ2-5, is ETGVTQSPTHLIKTRGQQVTLRCSSQSGHNTVSWYQQALGQGPQFIFQYYREEENGRGNFPPRFSGLQFPNYSSELNVNALELDDSALYLCASSRGTSGSGETQYFGPGTRLLVL.

V and J are TRBV6-4 and TRBJ1-1, with D possibly being TRBD1 (5 bases). Germline V lookup: CDR1 MRHNA, CDR2 SNTAGT. The CDR3 spans 16 residues. Trimming took off 5 bases at V and 1 base at J, with 17 bases between the two ends. CDR3 bases: TGTGCCAGCAGTTCGTCCTGGGGGAGGGAGAACACTGAAGCTTTCTTT. As protein: CASSSSWGRENTEAFF.

J is TRBJ2-5 and V is TRBV5-4; 7 bases are shared with TRBD1. J gave up 6 bases and V 1 base, and 3 bases lay outside the gene matches. This CDR3 contains 13 residues. In germline, CDR1 is SGHNT, CDR2 YYREEE (reference sequence). In nucleotides, the CDR3 is TGTGCCAGCAGCTTGACAGGGGTGAAGACCCAGTACTTC. This codes for CASSLTGVKTQYF.

This clone was counted between two and nine times. The rearrangement uses TRBV30 and TRBJ1-3; D might be TRBD1 (6 bases). This CDR3 has 15 residues. V was cut by 0 bases and J by 2 bases, with 11 bases left in between. Germline assignment: CDR1 GTSNPN and CDR2 SVGIG (reference sequence). CDR3 coding DNA: TGTGCCTGGAGTGTACTCGGGACAACTGGAAACACCATATATTTT. It specifies CAWSVLGTTGNTIYF.

This sequence joins TRBV11-2 and TRBJ1-4, with D perhaps matching TRBD1 (5 bases). Germline V lookup: CDR1 SGHAT, CDR2 FQNNGV. This CDR3 contains 14 residues. Trimming pared 4 bases from V and 10 bases from J, leaving 16 bases between. In DNA, the CDR3 is TGTGCCAGCAGCTCCCCGGGGTCCGGGGGAAAACTGTTTTTT. It translates to CASSSPGSGGKLFF.

This sequence joins TRBV2 and TRBJ2-2; 11 bases align to TRBD2. Germline lookup yields CDR1 SNHLY and CDR2 FYNNEI. Unmatched junction bases numbered 6, after V lost 5 bases and J lost 7 bases. The CDR3 length is 15 residues. CDR3 sequence (DNA): TGTGCCAGCAGTAGGACTAGCGGGCAAAGCGGGGAGCTGTTTTTT. It yields the protein CASSRTSGQSGELFF.